Detailed here is one T cell receptor (beta chain). Its antigen is unidentified. The data originate from a study of identical twins. Study-level points and caveats: Cord blood beta clonotypes present at high abundance carried fewer insertions; no such pattern appeared in memory repertoires. Twin sharing of out-of-frame TCR alpha was underestimated by models in monozygotic pairs.

The germline V and J ends were trimmed by 3 bases and 4 bases, with 15 bases remaining between them. CDR3 size: 16 residues. Germline V CDR1 and CDR2: KGHDR, SFDVKD. Template switching added a universal primer site, and cDNA bore unique molecular identifiers. TCRdb re-analysed the 5' RACE reads in MiXCR, keeping a single row per CDR3 protein. The data contain 500,000 to 650,000 distinct CDR3 sequences, roughly 6.6% of them singletons. The data also belong to a second study, concerning yellow fever vaccine responses in identical twins.

The J gene is TRBJ2-1, the V gene TRBV24-1; unclear D gene. Input material: PBMCs. This clonotype originated in a woman between 18 and 29 years old in good health. CDR3 coding DNA: TGTGCCACCAGTGATGGCTCCTATGAAAGATACAATGAGCAGTTCTTC. Its protein product is CATSDGSYERYNEQFF.